Following are 23 T cell receptor beta chains from one sample sequenced in a study of CD8 T cells in Susac syndrome. The RNA input was 0.5 to 1 ug, and it was reverse transcribed with random hexamers. TCRdb re-analysed the immunoSEQ multiplex PCR reads in MiXCR, keeping a single row per CDR3 protein. This table holds under 200,000 distinct CDR3 sequences, 90% to 96% found once. Sequencing was done on a sample of CD4+ T cells from PBMCs. The receptors come from a human donor with Susac syndrome.

The J gene is TRBJ2-5, the V gene TRBV5-1; D gene uncertain. This CDR3 comprises 14 residues. Germline V gene data show CDR1 as SGHRS and CDR2 as YFSETQ. The V end was cut by 0 bases, the J end by 3 bases, with 9 bases between. DNA of the CDR3: TGCGCCAGCAGCTTGGTACTGGGCGAAGAGACCCAGTACTTC. Translated, it gives CASSLVLGEETQYF. The full variable domain, completed using reference TRBV5-1 and TRBJ2-5, is KAGVTQTPRYLIKTRGQQVTLSCSPISGHRSVSWYQQTPGQGLQFLFEYFSETQRNKGNFPGRFSGRQFSNSRSEMNVSTLELGDSALYLCASSLVLGEETQYFGPGTRLLVL.

This clonotype turned up a few times. The chain carries TRBV19 and TRBJ1-2; TRBD1 is a possible D gene (6 bases). CDR1 LNHDA and CDR2 SQIVND come from the germline V gene (reference sequence). V lost 6 bases, J lost 0 bases, and 8 bases lay in between. There are 13 residues in the CDR3. The CDR3 reads CASRQGANYGYTF. The CDR3, as DNA: TGTGCCAGTAGACAGGGAGCTAACTATGGCTACACCTTC. Drawing the rest from reference TRBV19 and TRBJ1-2, the complete variable domain is DGGITQSPKYLFRKEGQNVTLSCEQNLNHDAMYWYRQDPGQGLRLIYYSQIVNDFQKGDIAEGYSVSREKKESFPLTVTSAQKNPTAFYLCASRQGANYGYTFGSGTRLTVV.

The chain links TRBV5-4 to TRBJ2-3, with 10 bases identical to TRBD2. The CDR3 runs to 16 residues. V lost 4 bases and J lost 2; bases outside the gene matches: 7. Germline V gene data show CDR1 as SGHNT and CDR2 as YYREEE (reference sequence). Here the CDR3 DNA reads TGTGCCAGCAGCGCTGGGCTAGCGGGGGCCACAGATACGCAGTATTTT. This gives the protein CASSAGLAGATDTQYF. The full variable domain, completed using reference TRBV5-4 and TRBJ2-3, is ETGVTQSPTHLIKTRGQQVTLRCSSQSGHNTVSWYQQALGQGPQFIFQYYREEENGRGNFPPRFSGLQFPNYSSELNVNALELDDSALYLCASSAGLAGATDTQYFGPGTRLTVL.

This chain's CDR3 is CASGRDGGREKLFF. The CDR3, as DNA: TGTGCTAGTGGTCGGGACGGAGGACGGGAAAAACTGTTTTTT. The chain recombines TRBV12-5 with TRBJ1-4, with D maybe TRBD1 (5 bases). CDR1 is LGHNT, CDR2 FRNRAP, per germline. Trimming shortened V by 5 bases and J by 8 bases, and 15 bases separated the two germline ends. This CDR3 comprises 14 residues.

The chain carries TRBV10-3 and TRBJ2-3; weak D call: TRBD2 (5 bases). This CDR3 contains 12 residues. V lost 8 bases and J lost 1, with 7 bases in between. Germline CDR1 is ENHRY and CDR2 is SYGVKD. The CDR3 protein is CAISEGTDTQYF. The CDR3 coding sequence is TGTGCCATCTCGGAGGGCACAGATACGCAGTATTTT.

V is TRBV5-6 and J is TRBJ2-5, with TRBD1 matching 11 bases. Germline V gene lookup returns CDR1 SGHDT and CDR2 YYEEEE. V gave up 0 bases and J gave up 4 bases; unmatched junction bases: 5. There are 16 residues in the CDR3. The CDR3 region has the DNA TGTGCCAGCAGCTTGGTGGGACAGGGGGGAGGAGAGACCCAGTACTTC. Protein product: CASSLVGQGGGETQYF.

The rearrangement uses TRBV14 and TRBJ2-2; D call uncertain. The CDR3 is 13 amino acids. Trimming shortened V by 0 bases and J by 7 bases, and 6 bases separated the two germline ends. The germline V gene has CDR1 SGHDN and CDR2 FVKESK. The CDR3 region is CASSQDLYGELFF. The CDR3 DNA follows: TGTGCCAGCAGCCAAGATTTGTACGGGGAGCTGTTTTTT. The full variable domain, rest sourced from reference TRBV14 and TRBJ2-2, is EAGVTQFPSHSVIEKGQTVTLRCDPISGHDNLYWYRRVMGKEIKFLLHFVKESKQDESGMPNNRFLAERTGGTYSTLKVQPAELEDSGVYFCASSQDLYGELFFGEGSRLTVL.

The J gene is TRBJ2-7, the V gene TRBV30; 8 bases map to TRBD1. The CDR3 is 15 amino acids. Unmatched junction bases numbered 8, after V lost 0 bases and J lost 4 bases. Looked up from germline, CDR1 is GTSNPN and CDR2 is SVGIG (reference sequence). This CDR3 is CAWSVGQGARYEQYF. CDR3 DNA: TGTGCCTGGAGTGTGGGGCAGGGGGCGAGGTACGAGCAGTACTTC.

The chain recombines TRBV5-4 with TRBJ1-1; D is undetermined. CDR1 is SGHNT and CDR2 is YYREEE in the germline V gene (reference sequence). V lost 0 bases to trimming and J lost 2 bases, with 11 bases between them. The length of the CDR3 is 15 residues. The CDR3 reads CASSLVWGGNTEAFF. The DNA of the CDR3 is TGTGCCAGCAGCTTGGTATGGGGTGGTAACACTGAAGCTTTCTTT.

In this sample, this clonotype turned up once. This chain uses TRBV19 with TRBJ2-1; TRBD2 agrees at 10 bases. CDR3 length equals 16 residues. Germline CDR1 and CDR2: LNHDA and SQIVND (reference sequence). V dropped 3 bases and J dropped 4; count of bases not matched to a gene: 6. This chain's CDR3 is CASSMGLAGEYNEQFF. CDR3 in DNA: TGTGCCAGTAGTATGGGTCTAGCGGGGGAGTACAATGAGCAGTTCTTC.

The chain's CDR3 is CASSEEGGDTQYF. The DNA for the CDR3 is TGTGCCAGCAGTGAAGAGGGCGGAGATACGCAGTATTTT. V is TRBV2 and J is TRBJ2-3; D unclear. Trimming shortened V by 1 base and J by 5 bases, and 7 bases separated the two germline ends. The length of the CDR3 is 13 residues. The germline V gene encodes CDR1 SNHLY and CDR2 FYNNEI.

This clonotype was recorded once. The rearrangement uses TRBV30 and TRBJ1-2; D gene unclear. CDR1 and CDR2 from the germline V gene are GTSNPN and SVGIG (reference sequence). The CDR3 consists of 14 residues. The ends were cut back, 0 bases at V and 8 bases at J, with 16 bases in the middle. The CDR3 spells CAWSVHSQGRGYTF. In nucleotides, the CDR3 is TGTGCCTGGAGTGTACACTCCCAAGGACGGGGCTACACCTTC. The full variable domain, in which reference TRBV30 and TRBJ1-2 provide the parts outside the CDR3, is SQTIHQWPATLVQPVGSPLSLECTVEGTSNPNLYWYRQAAGRGLQLLFYSVGIGQISSEVPQNLSASRPQDRQFILSSKKLLLSDSGFYLCAWSVHSQGRGYTFGSGTRLTVV.

There are a few counts of this clonotype. At one end the junction does not follow the germline gene, possibly because of a read error. The chain links TRBV3-1 to TRBJ2-3, with TRBD1 matching over 7 bases. The CDR3 has 16 amino acids. From germline, CDR1 is LGHDT and CDR2 YNNKEL (reference sequence). The CDR3 sequence is CASSQTTQGVTDTQYF. The CDR3 nucleotides are TGTGCCAGTAGCCAGACAACGCAGGGGGTCACAGATACGCAGTATTTT.

The rearrangement links TRBV20-1 to TRBJ2-5, with D possibly being TRBD2 (6 bases). The CDR3 is 11 residues long. With 5 bases removed from V and 5 bases from J, the gap between germline ends came to 9 bases. Germline CDR1 reads DFQATT; CDR2 reads SNEGSKA (reference sequence). The CDR3 bases are TGCAGTGCTCCCCTAGCGGAGACCCAGTACTTC. This encodes CSAPLAETQYF.

The rearrangement links TRBV18 to TRBJ2-7, with 8 bases identical to TRBD2. This CDR3 region has 15 residues. Germline trimming cut 3 bases from V and 6 bases from J; bases unmatched to any gene: 10. Germline CDR1 KGHSH, CDR2 LQKENI. The CDR3: CASSPPRFGGGEQYF. The CDR3 bases are TGTGCCAGCTCACCTCCACGATTCGGGGGGGGCGAGCAGTACTTC.

This chain joins TRBV7-2 and TRBJ2-1; 11 bases are a match to TRBD2. Germline lookup yields CDR1 SGHTA and CDR2 FQGNSA. Losses at the gene ends were 5 bases for V and 8 bases for J; bases not matched to a gene: 14. There are 17 residues in the CDR3. The CDR3 spells CASSRAASGGSRDEQFF. As DNA, the CDR3 is TGTGCCAGCAGCCGCGCGGCTAGCGGGGGGTCCAGGGATGAGCAGTTCTTC.

This chain links TRBV20-1 with TRBJ1-5, with D possibly being TRBD1 (5 bases). Germline CDR1 reads DFQATT; CDR2 reads SNEGSKA (reference sequence). This CDR3 is 13 amino acids long. Trimming shortened V by 5 bases and J by 4 bases, and 12 bases separated the two germline ends. Written as DNA, the CDR3 is TGCAGTGCTTCCGGGACGTGGAATCAGCCCCAGCATTTT. It specifies CSASGTWNQPQHF.

The chain links TRBV5-4 to TRBJ2-3; 12 bases are shared with TRBD2. Germline V lookup: CDR1 SGHNT, CDR2 YYREEE (reference sequence). With V trimmed by 4 bases and J by 6 bases, 9 bases remained unmatched. The CDR3 contains 16 residues. The CDR3 nucleotides are TGTGCCAGCAGCCTCCTAGCGGGGGGGCCAGCGGATACGCAGTATTTT. Translation gives CASSLLAGGPADTQYF.

The chain has TRBV4-3 and TRBJ1-2; TRBD1 matches at 9 bases. There are 15 residues in the CDR3. CDR1 LGHNA and CDR2 YSLEER come from the germline V gene. The trim removed 0 bases at V and 5 bases at J, leaving 4 bases unmatched. The CDR3: CASSQDLGQGYGYTF. The CDR3 bases are TGCGCCAGCAGCCAAGATTTGGGACAGGGATATGGCTACACCTTC.

The gene calls are TRBV5-1 and TRBJ2-6, with D perhaps matching TRBD1 (6 bases). This CDR3 comprises 21 residues. CDR1 SGHRS and CDR2 YFSETQ come from the germline V gene. Trimming left V 4 bases short and J 0 bases short, with 26 bases between. CDR3 sequence reads: CASSHMRNRTAQSSGANVLTF. Here the CDR3 DNA reads TGCGCCAGCAGCCACATGAGAAACCGGACAGCACAAAGCTCTGGGGCCAACGTCCTGACTTTC.

This clonotype was counted only a few times. The chain links TRBV6-6 to TRBJ2-5, with 7 positions matching TRBD2. The CDR3 contains 14 residues. The germline CDR1 and CDR2 sequences are MNHNY and SVGAGI (reference sequence). Trimming at V came to 3 bases and at J to 2 bases, leaving 3 bases not matched to a gene. CDR3 bases: TGTGCCAGCAGTTATCGCGGGGGACAAGAGACCCAGTACTTC. This encodes CASSYRGGQETQYF.

CDR3 coding DNA: TGTGCCAGCAGCGTAGATCCCGGCGGGGGGAGCACAGATACGCAGTATTTT. Protein sequence: CASSVDPGGGSTDTQYF. The V and J genes are TRBV9 and TRBJ2-3; 8 nucleotides match TRBD2. Looked up from germline, CDR1 is SGDLS and CDR2 is YYNGEE. This CDR3 is built from 17 residues. J was trimmed by 0 bases and V by 0 bases; bases with no gene match: 6.

The rearrangement links TRBV9 to TRBJ2-1, with TRBD1 matching over 8 bases. The CDR3 is 13 residues long. The V gene end was trimmed by 1 base and the J gene end by 13 bases; junction bases not matched to a gene: 7. Per germline, CDR1 SGDLS and CDR2 YYNGEE. In DNA form, the CDR3 reads TGTGCCAGCAGCGTATCATGGGACAGGTCTCAGTTCTTC. This encodes CASSVSWDRSQFF.